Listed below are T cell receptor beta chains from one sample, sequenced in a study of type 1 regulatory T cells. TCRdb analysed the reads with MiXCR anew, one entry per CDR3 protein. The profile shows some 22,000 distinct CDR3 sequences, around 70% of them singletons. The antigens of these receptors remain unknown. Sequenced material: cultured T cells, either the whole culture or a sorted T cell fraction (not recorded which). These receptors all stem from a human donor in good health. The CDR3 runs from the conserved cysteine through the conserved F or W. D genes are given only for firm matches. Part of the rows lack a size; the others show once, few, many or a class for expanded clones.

CDR3 DNA: TGCGCCAGCAGCCAAGATGGGGGGGGACTAAAAAACAATGAGCAGTTCTTC
CDR3 protein: CASSQDGGGLKNNEQFF
J gene: TRBJ2-1
D gene: TRBD2
clone size: NA
V gene: TRBV4-1

CDR3 DNA: TGTGCCAGCAGTTTAGGATTTTTTAGGGTACAGTACAATGAGCAGTTCTTC
CDR3 protein: CASSLGFFRVQYNEQFF
J gene: TRBJ2-1
D gene: NA
clone size: NA
V gene: TRBV28

CDR3 DNA: TGTGCCAGCAGCCCCATGGGGGGCAGCCAAGAGACCCAGTACTTC
CDR3 protein: CASSPMGGSQETQYF
J gene: TRBJ2-5
D gene: NA
clone size: few
V gene: TRBV12-3/TRBV12-4

CDR3 DNA: TGTGCCAGCAGCACAACCGTAACGGGGGATAGCAATCAGCCCCAGCATTTT
CDR3 protein: CASSTTVTGDSNQPQHF
J gene: TRBJ1-5
D gene: NA
clone size: NA
V gene: TRBV7-3

CDR3 DNA: TGTGCCAGCAGTTTGGGGGCTTGGGTTGACAATGAGCAGTTCTTC
CDR3 protein: CASSLGAWVDNEQFF
J gene: TRBJ2-1
D gene: NA
clone size: NA
V gene: TRBV12-3/TRBV12-4

CDR3 DNA: TGTGCCAGCAGGTCTAGCGGGGGGGCCACCAATGAGCAGTTCTTC
CDR3 protein: CASRSSGGATNEQFF
J gene: TRBJ2-1
D gene: TRBD2
clone size: NA
V gene: TRBV6-2/TRBV6-3

CDR3 DNA: TGTGCCAGCAGTTTGCGCCCCTATAATTCACCCCTCCACTTT
CDR3 protein: CASSLRPYNSPLHF
J gene: TRBJ1-6
D gene: NA
clone size: once
V gene: TRBV12-3/TRBV12-4

CDR3 DNA: TGCAGTACCCCTGCCACGCGGGGCACAGATACGCAGTATTTT
CDR3 protein: CSTPATRGTDTQYF
J gene: TRBJ2-3
D gene: NA
clone size: NA
V gene: TRBV20-1

CDR3 DNA: TGTGCTAGCGGGAGGGCCGGGCTGGAGACCCAGTACTTC
CDR3 protein: CASGRAGLETQYF
J gene: TRBJ2-5
D gene: TRBD2
clone size: once
V gene: TRBV2

CDR3 DNA: TGTGCCAGCTCACCACAGGGAGCGTTGGGGGGGACGTTTGAAGCTTTCTTT
CDR3 protein: CASSPQGALGGTFEAFF
J gene: TRBJ1-1
D gene: NA
clone size: few
V gene: TRBV18

CDR3 DNA: TGTGCCAGCAGCCCCTCCTACTACGAGCAGTACTTC
CDR3 protein: CASSPSYYEQYF
J gene: TRBJ2-7
D gene: NA
clone size: NA
V gene: TRBV7-2

CDR3 DNA: TGTGCCATCAGTGGCGTCGGAGGTGGCACCGGGGAGCTGTTTTTT
CDR3 protein: CAISGVGGGTGELFF
J gene: TRBJ2-2
D gene: NA
clone size: NA
V gene: TRBV10-3

CDR3 DNA: TGCAGGGCGGCTAGCGGGCCCCGCGCCGGCACAGATACGCAGTATTTT
CDR3 protein: CRAASGPRAGTDTQYF
J gene: TRBJ2-3
D gene: TRBD2
clone size: NA
V gene: TRBV20-1

CDR3 DNA: TGTGCCAGCAGCTTCCGGGGGTTGGGAGAGACCCAGTACTTC
CDR3 protein: CASSFRGLGETQYF
J gene: TRBJ2-5
D gene: NA
clone size: NA
V gene: TRBV13

CDR3 DNA: TGCAGTGCCGGGGGGACGGGAGGGACCGGGGAGCTGTTTTTT
CDR3 protein: CSAGGTGGTGELFF
J gene: TRBJ2-2
D gene: TRBD2
clone size: NA
V gene: TRBV20-1

CDR3 DNA: TGTGCCAGCAGTTACTTGGACAGAATAACAGATACGCAGTATTTT
CDR3 protein: CASSYLDRITDTQYF
J gene: TRBJ2-3
D gene: NA
clone size: NA
V gene: TRBV6-2/TRBV6-3

CDR3 DNA: TGTGCCAGCAGCCAGGCGACCAGGGGGCGAATCACTGAAGCTTTCTTT
CDR3 protein: CASSQATRGRITEAFF
J gene: TRBJ1-1
D gene: TRBD1
clone size: NA
V gene: TRBV6-6

CDR3 DNA: TGTGCCAGCAGCCAAGATTCAGGACTTGGCTACACCTTC
CDR3 protein: CASSQDSGLGYTF
J gene: TRBJ1-2
D gene: NA
clone size: NA
V gene: TRBV4-2

CDR3 DNA: TGTGCCACCTTGGGACAGGGCAATCAGCCCCAGCATTTT
CDR3 protein: CATLGQGNQPQHF
J gene: TRBJ1-5
D gene: TRBD1
clone size: NA
V gene: TRBV6-2/TRBV6-3

CDR3 DNA: TGTGCCAGCTCGCCCCAGACAGGGGGCCAGGCAGATACGCAGTATTTT
CDR3 protein: CASSPQTGGQADTQYF
J gene: TRBJ2-3
D gene: TRBD1
clone size: NA
V gene: TRBV18

CDR3 DNA: TGCGCCAGCAGCTTCGGTGGGCAGGGGGCTTACACTAATGAAAAACTGTTTTTT
CDR3 protein: CASSFGGQGAYTNEKLFF
J gene: TRBJ1-4
D gene: TRBD1
clone size: NA
V gene: TRBV5-1

CDR3 DNA: TGCGCCAGTGGGGACACCTCTGGGGCCAACGTCCTGACTTTC
CDR3 protein: CASGDTSGANVLTF
J gene: TRBJ2-6
D gene: NA
clone size: NA
V gene: TRBV5-1

CDR3 DNA: TGTGCCAGCACCATAGGGGAGCGGAAGTACTACGAGCAGTACTTC
CDR3 protein: CASTIGERKYYEQYF
J gene: TRBJ2-7
D gene: NA
clone size: NA
V gene: TRBV12-3/TRBV12-4

CDR3 DNA: TGTGCCATCAATGCAGGGGTCGGCACTGAAGCTTTCTTT
CDR3 protein: CAINAGVGTEAFF
J gene: TRBJ1-1
D gene: NA
clone size: NA
V gene: TRBV10-3

CDR3 DNA: TGTGCCAGCAGTTTAAGGGGCGGCGGCTACACCTTC
CDR3 protein: CASSLRGGGYTF
J gene: TRBJ1-2
D gene: NA
clone size: NA
V gene: TRBV12-3/TRBV12-4

CDR3 DNA: TGTGCCAGCAGCAGACTAGCGGGCACAGATACGCAGTATTTT
CDR3 protein: CASSRLAGTDTQYF
J gene: TRBJ2-3
D gene: TRBD2
clone size: NA
V gene: TRBV7-8

CDR3 DNA: TGCGCCAGCGCAGCCGCGGGACTAGCGGGGGCCATTCAGTACTTC
CDR3 protein: CASAAAGLAGAIQYF
J gene: TRBJ2-4
D gene: TRBD2
clone size: once
V gene: TRBV5-1

CDR3 DNA: TGTGCCAGCAGCTCCAGGGGTATGAACACTGAAGCTTTCTTT
CDR3 protein: CASSSRGMNTEAFF
J gene: TRBJ1-1
D gene: NA
clone size: NA
V gene: TRBV7-6

CDR3 DNA: TGTGCCAGCAGTCCTCAGAGCTCTGGGGCCAACGTCCTGACTTTC
CDR3 protein: CASSPQSSGANVLTF
J gene: TRBJ2-6
D gene: NA
clone size: medium-sized
V gene: TRBV2

CDR3 DNA: TGCGCCAGCAATCCCGGACTAGTCGTTCCAGATACGCAGTATTTT
CDR3 protein: CASNPGLVVPDTQYF
J gene: TRBJ2-3
D gene: TRBD2
clone size: few
V gene: TRBV5-1

CDR3 DNA: TGTGCCAGCACTCAATCCCCGGGGGCCCAGAGCGAGCAGTACTTC
CDR3 protein: CASTQSPGAQSEQYF
J gene: TRBJ2-7
D gene: NA
clone size: NA
V gene: TRBV7-6

CDR3 DNA: TGCAGTGCTACGACCACAGGGACCGGGGAGCTGTTTTTT
CDR3 protein: CSATTTGTGELFF
J gene: TRBJ2-2
D gene: NA
clone size: NA
V gene: TRBV20-1

CDR3 DNA: TGTGCCAGCAGTGAGGGGGGGTCCGTCTACGAGCAGTACTTC
CDR3 protein: CASSEGGSVYEQYF
J gene: TRBJ2-7
D gene: TRBD2
clone size: NA
V gene: TRBV25-1

CDR3 DNA: TGTGCCATCAGTCCTAGCGGGGGGAGCTCCTACGAGCAGTACTTC
CDR3 protein: CAISPSGGSSYEQYF
J gene: TRBJ2-7
D gene: TRBD2
clone size: NA
V gene: TRBV10-3

CDR3 DNA: TGTGCCAGCAGTTACTCGGGACGGGGAGGGCGAGCTTTCTTT
CDR3 protein: CASSYSGRGGRAFF
J gene: TRBJ1-1
D gene: NA
clone size: NA
V gene: TRBV6-2/TRBV6-3

CDR3 DNA: TGTGCCAGCAGGAGGGACGGGTTTGGCTACACCTTC
CDR3 protein: CASRRDGFGYTF
J gene: TRBJ1-2
D gene: NA
clone size: NA
V gene: TRBV9

CDR3 DNA: TGTGCCAGCTCACCACCCGGGACTAGCACCCTCGGAGATACGCAGTATTTT
CDR3 protein: CASSPPGTSTLGDTQYF
J gene: TRBJ2-3
D gene: TRBD2
clone size: NA
V gene: TRBV18

CDR3 DNA: TGCAGCGTTGTTGGACTCCAAGAGACCCAGTACTTC
CDR3 protein: CSVVGLQETQYF
J gene: TRBJ2-5
D gene: NA
clone size: few
V gene: TRBV29-1

CDR3 DNA: TGTGCCAGCAGACGCTCGGGAACCGGGGTCTACGAGCAGTACTTC
CDR3 protein: CASRRSGTGVYEQYF
J gene: TRBJ2-7
D gene: NA
clone size: NA
V gene: TRBV12-3/TRBV12-4

CDR3 DNA: TGCGCCAGCAGCTTGCAGGGGCAAAGGGACTATGGCTACACCTTC
CDR3 protein: CASSLQGQRDYGYTF
J gene: TRBJ1-2
D gene: NA
clone size: NA
V gene: TRBV5-1

CDR3 DNA: TGTGCCACCTATCCAGGGGGGCTTGGGGCTAGGTCCTACAATGAGCAGTTCTTC
CDR3 protein: CATYPGGLGARSYNEQFF
J gene: TRBJ2-1
D gene: NA
clone size: once
V gene: TRBV27

CDR3 DNA: TGTGCCAGCAGTGAAAGTCCCGGTGTTGGGTTTACCTACGAGCAGTACTTC
CDR3 protein: CASSESPGVGFTYEQYF
J gene: TRBJ2-7
D gene: NA
clone size: NA
V gene: TRBV6-1

CDR3 DNA: TGTGCCAGCAGCCTGCGGACTAGCGGTCGCCAAGAGACCCAGTACTTC
CDR3 protein: CASSLRTSGRQETQYF
J gene: TRBJ2-5
D gene: TRBD2
clone size: NA
V gene: TRBV3-1

CDR3 DNA: TGCAGTGCTAGAAAGCCGGGACAGCAGAACACTGAAGCTTTCTTT
CDR3 protein: CSARKPGQQNTEAFF
J gene: TRBJ1-1
D gene: TRBD1
clone size: few
V gene: TRBV20-1

CDR3 DNA: TGTGCCAGCAGAACTAGCGGGGGATACAATGAGCAGTTCTTC
CDR3 protein: CASRTSGGYNEQFF
J gene: TRBJ2-1
D gene: TRBD2
clone size: once
V gene: TRBV12-3/TRBV12-4

CDR3 DNA: TGTGCCAGCAGCTTAACTGGCAGAACCGATTCACCCCTCCACTTT
CDR3 protein: CASSLTGRTDSPLHF
J gene: TRBJ1-6
D gene: NA
clone size: NA
V gene: TRBV7-3

CDR3 DNA: TGTGCCAGCTCACAATTACCCGAGCTTAACTATGGCTACACCTTC
CDR3 protein: CASSQLPELNYGYTF
J gene: TRBJ1-2
D gene: NA
clone size: NA
V gene: TRBV18